Following are 10 T cell receptor beta chains from one sample sequenced in a study of blood T cells in healthy people across ages. A sample-barcoded 5' primer and a J-beta primer mix were used in a second PCR of roughly 7 to 11 cycles. One entry per CDR3 protein results from TCRdb running MiXCR on the 5' RACE reads. This table holds 800,000 or so distinct CDR3 sequences, 25% found once. These data were also reused for a study on T cells of mothers and their children.

Material for sequencing was blood. These receptors were taken from a boy between 10 and 17 years old in good health.

The CDR3 spells CASSQNPLVIGGTNEKLFF. CDR3 DNA sequence: TGCGCCAGCAGCCAAAACCCCCTCGTTATAGGAGGAACTAATGAAAAACTGTTTTTT. V gene TRBV4-3 combines with J gene TRBJ1-4; D uncertain. The V gene lost 2 bases and the J gene lost 1 base, with 20 bases spanning the gap. Germline V gene lookup returns CDR1 LGHNA and CDR2 YSLEER. The CDR3 is 19 amino acids.

This clonotype has just a few counts. V and J are TRBV5-1 and TRBJ2-7, with a possible D match to TRBD1 (6 bases). This CDR3 contains 16 residues. Germline V lookup: CDR1 SGHRS, CDR2 YFSETQ. V gave up 4 bases and J gave up 2 bases, with 19 bases separating them. This CDR3 is CASSPTAAQGPYEQYF. Written as DNA, the CDR3 is TGCGCCAGCAGCCCGACCGCCGCACAGGGTCCCTACGAGCAGTACTTC.

This clonotype was found a few times. J is TRBJ1-6 and V is TRBV28; D ambiguous. Trimming shortened V by 1 base and J by 5 bases, and 12 bases separated the two germline ends. Looked up from germline, CDR1 is MDHEN and CDR2 is SYDVKM. This CDR3 has 16 amino acids. The CDR3 sequence: CASSLFFTRHNSPLHF. The CDR3 nucleotides are TGTGCCAGCAGTTTATTCTTCACACGGCATAATTCACCCCTCCACTTT. Based on the CDR3 plus reference TRBV28 and TRBJ1-6, the full variable domain is DVKVTQSSRYLVKRTGEKVFLECVQDMDHENMFWYRQDPGLGLRLIYFSYDVKMKEKGDIPEGYSVSREKKERFSLILESASTNQTSMYLCASSLFFTRHNSPLHFGNGTRLTVT.

The gene calls are TRBV24-1 and TRBJ2-3, with TRBD2 matching over 8 bases. Germline V gene data show CDR1 as KGHDR and CDR2 as SFDVKD. J gave up 3 bases and V 2 bases, and 6 bases lay outside the gene matches. The CDR3 covers 16 residues. In DNA, the CDR3 is TGTGCCACCAGTGATTACGGGACTAGTGGAACAGATACGCAGTATTTT. Translating it yields CATSDYGTSGTDTQYF.

To note about this clonotype: Germline and junction disagree at one end, which may indicate a read error. The rearrangement uses TRBV7-9 and TRBJ2-5, with D perhaps TRBD2 (6 bases). The length of the CDR3 is 11 residues. Germline CDR1 is SEHNR and CDR2 is FQNEAQ (reference sequence). The CDR3 nucleotides are TGTGCCAGCAGCTTAGCGGGGGGACTGTTCTTC. Protein sequence: CASSLAGGLFF. Full variable domain (outside the CDR3, taken from reference TRBV7-9 and TRBJ2-5): DTGVSQNPRHKITKRGQNVTFRCDPISEHNRLYWYRQTLGQGPEFLTYFQNEAQLEKSRLLSDRFSAERPKGSFSTLEIQRTEQGDSAMYLCASSLAGGLFFGPGTRLLVL.

The chain combines TRBV27 with TRBJ1-2; 9 nucleotides line up with TRBD1. The CDR3 extends over 14 amino acids. Unmatched junction bases numbered 8, after V lost 6 bases and J lost 6 bases. Germline V gene sequence: CDR1 MNHEY, CDR2 SMNVEV (reference sequence). The CDR3 DNA follows: TGTGCCAGCAGGGACAGGGGCCGTACGAATGGCTACACCTTC. It yields the protein CASRDRGRTNGYTF.

This clonotype has just a few counts. The chain is built from TRBV7-9 and TRBJ1-6, with D maybe TRBD1 (5 bases). Trimming removed 4 bases at V and 8 bases at J, with 12 bases between. Germline V gene sequence: CDR1 SEHNR, CDR2 FQNEAQ (reference sequence). This CDR3 region has 14 residues. CDR3 nucleotides: TGTGCCAGCAGCTACGGGTCCAGGGATTCACCCCTCCACTTT. Protein: CASSYGSRDSPLHF.

The chain carries TRBV5-6 and TRBJ2-7, with a possible D match to TRBD2 (7 bases). CDR3 length equals 14 residues. The germline V gene has CDR1 SGHDT and CDR2 YYEEEE. Trimming shortened V by 1 base and J by 5 bases, and 13 bases separated the two germline ends. The CDR3 region has the DNA TGTGCCAGCAGCTTGTGGGGGGGGGGCCACGAGCAGTACTTC. Protein sequence: CASSLWGGGHEQYF.

This clonotype has more than one count but fewer than ten. The chain recombines TRBV20-1 with TRBJ2-1; 10 bases agree with TRBD2. The CDR3 is 14 residues long. V gave up 7 bases and J gave up 0 bases; unmatched junction bases: 3. Per germline, CDR1 DFQATT and CDR2 SNEGSKA (reference sequence). CDR3 residues: CSGRTSGSYNEQFF. CDR3 bases: TGCAGTGGCCGGACTAGCGGCTCCTACAATGAGCAGTTCTTC.

V usage is TRBV24-1 and J usage is TRBJ2-1; D perhaps matches TRBD2 (5 bases). Germline V CDR1 and CDR2: KGHDR, SFDVKD. V dropped 2 bases and J dropped 4 bases, with 8 bases sitting between them. This CDR3 comprises 14 residues. The CDR3 nucleotides read TGTGCCACCAGTGATTCCGGAGGTTACAATGAGCAGTTCTTC. It codes for CATSDSGGYNEQFF.